These 22 T cell receptor beta chains came from one sample sequenced in a study of cytomegalovirus exposure and HLA in healthy donors. PCR was performed using 60 Vbeta and 13 Jbeta primers. Sequencing was performed with immunoSEQ multiplex PCR; in TCRdb, only in-frame clones are kept and a portion is missing. The sample table includes about 210,000 clones. Input material: PBMCs. These receptors were obtained from a woman in her twenties or thirties in good health and CMV-seropositive.

The chain uses TRBV2 and TRBJ1-1; 7 nucleotides align to TRBD1. CDR3 length: 15 amino acids. V lost 8 bases and J lost 2; bases outside the gene matches: 11. In germline, CDR1 is SNHLY, CDR2 FYNNEI. The CDR3: CASVTSTGLNTEAFF. Here the CDR3 DNA reads TGTGCCAGCGTTACTTCGACAGGGCTTAACACTGAAGCTTTCTTT.

The chain recombines TRBV2 with TRBJ1-1; 9 nucleotides agree with TRBD1. The CDR3 runs 15 residues. Germline loops: CDR1 SNHLY, CDR2 FYNNEI. The V gene end was trimmed by 6 bases and the J gene end by 1 base; junction bases not matched to a gene: 6. CDR3 region: CASRSPGQGNTEAFF. In nucleotides, the CDR3 is TGTGCCAGCAGGTCTCCGGGACAGGGGAACACTGAAGCTTTCTTT.

The chain joins TRBV5-1 to TRBJ1-6; weak D call: TRBD1 (6 bases). Trimming left V 6 bases short and J 5 bases short, with 18 bases between. CDR1 and CDR2 (germline): SGHRS, YFSETQ. The CDR3 contains 16 residues. In DNA form, the CDR3 reads TGCGCCAGCACCCCAACAGGGATTTTCGATAATTCACCCCTCCACTTT. This gives the protein CASTPTGIFDNSPLHF. The variable domain in full, with the rest retrieved from reference TRBV5-1 and TRBJ1-6, is KAGVTQTPRYLIKTRGQQVTLSCSPISGHRSVSWYQQTPGQGLQFLFEYFSETQRNKGNFPGRFSGRQFSNSRSEMNVSTLELGDSALYLCASTPTGIFDNSPLHFGNGTRLTVT.

V is TRBV5-4 and J is TRBJ2-2; 13 positions agree with TRBD2. Germline V gene lookup returns CDR1 SGHNT and CDR2 YYREEE (reference sequence). V dropped 3 bases and J dropped 5; count of bases not matched to a gene: 4. This CDR3 contains 16 residues. The CDR3 DNA follows: TGTGCCAGCAGCTGGGGGACTAGCGGGAAGACCGGGGAGCTGTTTTTT. Translated, it gives CASSWGTSGKTGELFF.

V is TRBV4-3 and J is TRBJ1-5; maybe TRBD1 (5 bases). The CDR3 is 17 residues long. The ends were cut back, 0 bases at V and 2 bases at J, with 14 bases in the middle. CDR1 is LGHNA, CDR2 YSLEER, per germline. DNA of the CDR3: TGCGCCAGCAGCCAAGAGCCCTTGGGAGGGGGCAATCAGCCCCAGCATTTT. Translation gives CASSQEPLGGGNQPQHF.

The chain recombines TRBV10-1 with TRBJ2-2; tentatively, D is TRBD1 (6 bases). The CDR3 is 14 amino acids. The germline V gene encodes CDR1 WNHNN and CDR2 SYGVQD (reference sequence). Deletions cut 7 bases from V and 1 base from J, with 10 bases between. The CDR3 DNA reads as TGCGCCAGCACGGACAGTTGGAACACCGGGGAGCTGTTTTTT. This codes for CASTDSWNTGELFF.

The J gene is TRBJ2-5, the V gene TRBV19; 9 nucleotides agree with TRBD1. The germline CDR1 and CDR2 sequences are LNHDA and SQIVND (reference sequence). This CDR3 region has 15 residues. The V gene end was trimmed by 8 bases and the J gene end by 5 bases; junction bases not matched to a gene: 12. The CDR3 region is CASGMGQGIGETQYF. As DNA, the CDR3 is TGTGCCAGTGGAATGGGACAGGGTATAGGGGAGACCCAGTACTTC.

This chain links TRBV5-4 with TRBJ1-2; TRBD1 is a possible D gene (6 bases). V was trimmed by 4 bases and J by 6 bases, leaving 13 bases between them. The CDR3 runs 13 residues. From germline, CDR1 is SGHNT and CDR2 YYREEE (reference sequence). CDR3 in DNA: TGTGCCAGCAGCCCCCTGGACAGAGATGGCTACACCTTC. As protein: CASSPLDRDGYTF.

The chain joins TRBV29-1 to TRBJ2-7; TRBD1 aligns across 7 bases. J lost 3 bases, V lost 5 bases, and 10 bases had no gene match. This CDR3 comprises 14 residues. The germline CDR1 and CDR2 sequences are SQVTM and ANQGSEA. The CDR3 loop is CSVSDRADFYEQYF. CDR3 nucleotides: TGCAGCGTTTCAGACAGGGCGGATTTCTACGAGCAGTACTTC.

This rearrangement joins TRBV30 to TRBJ2-1; 9 nucleotides align to TRBD1. Germline CDR1 is GTSNPN and CDR2 is SVGIG (reference sequence). V was pared by 3 bases and J by 8 bases, with 5 bases of the junction left unmatched. The CDR3 extends over 13 amino acids. The CDR3 DNA reads TGTGCCTGGAGCTTGACAGGGGGACATGAGCAGTTCTTC. Amino acid sequence: CAWSLTGGHEQFF.

The chain is built from TRBV7-8 and TRBJ1-2; TRBD1 is a possible D gene (5 bases). The V gene lost 0 bases and the J gene lost 4 bases, with 12 bases spanning the gap. There are 15 residues in the CDR3. Germline V gene data show CDR1 as SGHVS and CDR2 as FQNEAQ. CDR3 residues: CASSLAGPGPYGYTF. The CDR3 coding sequence is TGTGCCAGCAGCTTAGCCGGGCCAGGGCCCTATGGCTACACCTTC. Supplemented by reference TRBV7-8 and TRBJ1-2, the full variable domain reads GAGVSQSPRYKVAKRGQDVALRCDPISGHVSLFWYQQALGQGPEFLTYFQNEAQLDKSGLPSDRFFAERPEGSVSTLKIQRTQQEDSAVYLCASSLAGPGPYGYTFGSGTRLTVV.

The CDR3 reads CASSSRQGGTGELFF. For the CDR3, the DNA is TGTGCCAGCAGCTCGCGACAGGGTGGGACCGGGGAGCTGTTTTTT. The V call is TRBV7-2, the J call TRBJ2-2, with 7 positions matching TRBD1. The V segment lost 4 bases and the J segment 5 bases; nucleotides outside the gene matches: 7. Germline-derived CDR1 and CDR2 are SGHTA and FQGNSA. The CDR3 is made up of 15 amino acids.

This rearrangement joins TRBV6-5 to TRBJ2-7; weak D call: TRBD2 (5 bases). Germline values: CDR1 MNHEY, CDR2 SVGAGI. The V gene lost 6 bases and the J gene lost 7 bases, with 13 bases spanning the gap. This CDR3 is 12 amino acids long. The CDR3 loop is CASSSAPGEQYF. Written as DNA, the CDR3 is TGTGCCAGCAGCTCCGCCCCGGGGGAGCAGTACTTC.

V is TRBV7-2 and J is TRBJ2-3; maybe TRBD2 (7 bases). V lost 0 bases, J lost 4 bases, and 14 bases lay in between. This CDR3 has 16 residues. CDR1 SGHTA and CDR2 FQGNSA come from the germline V gene. CDR3 loop: CASSLAGGPPPDTQYF. The CDR3 DNA reads TGTGCCAGCAGCTTAGCGGGGGGGCCTCCGCCAGATACGCAGTATTTT.

The chain joins TRBV19 to TRBJ1-5, with 7 bases identical to TRBD1. The trim removed 3 bases at V and 7 bases at J, leaving 3 bases unmatched. CDR3 length: 13 residues. Germline V gene data show CDR1 as LNHDA and CDR2 as SQIVND (reference sequence). The CDR3 loop reads CASSIRQGQPQHF. The CDR3 nucleotides are TGTGCCAGTAGTATCCGACAGGGCCAGCCCCAGCATTTT.

The chain combines TRBV4-1 with TRBJ1-5; D uncertain. CDR3 size: 14 residues. The germline V gene encodes CDR1 MGHRA and CDR2 YSYEKL. V was pared by 1 base and J by 5 bases, with 9 bases between. The CDR3 coding sequence is TGCGCCAGCAGCCAAGGTACGGGATATCAGCCCCAGCATTTT. Its translation: CASSQGTGYQPQHF.

J is TRBJ1-6 and V is TRBV2; D call uncertain. Between the trimmed V and J ends, which lost 1 base and 0 bases, there was a span of 10 bases. Germline CDR1 is SNHLY and CDR2 is FYNNEI. The CDR3 has 17 residues. The CDR3 DNA follows: TGTGCCAGCAGTGAAGGACACAGCAGCTCCTATAATTCACCCCTCCACTTT. Encoded protein: CASSEGHSSSYNSPLHF.

The rearrangement links TRBV7-8 to TRBJ1-4; 9 bases are a match to TRBD1. The CDR3 covers 15 residues. Looked up from germline, CDR1 is SGHVS and CDR2 is FQNEAQ. The V gene end was trimmed by 4 bases and the J gene end by 5 bases; junction bases not matched to a gene: 5. The CDR3 coding sequence is TGTGCCAGCAGCTCCGCCGGGACAGGGAATGAAAAACTGTTTTTT. Translated, it gives CASSSAGTGNEKLFF.

The rearrangement joins TRBV18 to TRBJ2-5; no firm D call. The CDR3 spans 12 residues. From germline, CDR1 is KGHSH and CDR2 LQKENI. The V and J ends lost 3 bases and 7 bases respectively, with 9 bases between them. The CDR3 reads CASSPEMGTQYF. Written as DNA, the CDR3 is TGTGCCAGCTCACCGGAGATGGGGACCCAGTACTTC.

The chain combines TRBV5-8 with TRBJ2-2; 9 bases match TRBD1. V lost 4 bases to trimming and J lost 5 bases; unmatched junction nucleotides: 6. CDR1 and CDR2 from the germline V gene are SGHTS and YDEGEE. CDR3 size: 15 residues. CDR3 residues: CASSPGTGITGELFF. The CDR3 DNA sequence: TGTGCCAGCAGCCCGGGGACAGGGATTACCGGGGAGCTGTTTTTT.

V usage is TRBV27 and J usage is TRBJ2-7; D is uncertain. Germline V gives CDR1 MNHEY, CDR2 SMNVEV (reference sequence). CDR3 length: 14 amino acids. The V end was cut by 5 bases, the J end by 4 bases, with 15 bases between. CDR3 sequence: CASSLRLGTYEQYF. For the CDR3, the DNA is TGTGCCAGCAGTCTCCGTCTGGGCACTTACGAGCAGTACTTC.

The V and J genes are TRBV27 and TRBJ1-2; unclear D gene. CDR1 and CDR2 (germline): MNHEY, SMNVEV (reference sequence). This CDR3 is 14 amino acids long. V lost 2 bases and J 4 bases, leaving 11 bases between the germline ends. The CDR3 sequence: CASSLTYSGYGYTF. The CDR3 nucleotides are TGTGCCAGCAGTTTAACCTACTCCGGCTATGGCTACACCTTC.